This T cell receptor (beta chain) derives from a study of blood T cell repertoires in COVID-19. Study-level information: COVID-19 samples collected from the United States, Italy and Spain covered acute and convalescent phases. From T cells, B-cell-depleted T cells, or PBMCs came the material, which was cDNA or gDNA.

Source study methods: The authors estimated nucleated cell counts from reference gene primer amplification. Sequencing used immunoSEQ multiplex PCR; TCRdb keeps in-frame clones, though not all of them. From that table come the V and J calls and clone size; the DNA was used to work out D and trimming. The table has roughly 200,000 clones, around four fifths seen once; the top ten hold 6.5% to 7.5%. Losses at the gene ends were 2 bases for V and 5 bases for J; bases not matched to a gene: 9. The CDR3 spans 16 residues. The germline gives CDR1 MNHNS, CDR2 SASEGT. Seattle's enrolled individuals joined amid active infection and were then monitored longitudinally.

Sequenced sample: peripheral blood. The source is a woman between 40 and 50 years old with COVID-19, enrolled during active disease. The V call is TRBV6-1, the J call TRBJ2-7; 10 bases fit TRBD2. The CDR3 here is CASSEWLAGARNEQYF. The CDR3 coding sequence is TGTGCCAGCAGTGAATGGCTAGCGGGAGCCCGGAACGAGCAGTACTTC.